The clone carrying this T cell receptor beta chain was seen a few times. The entry originates in a study of blood T cell repertoires in COVID-19. Background on the study: Some COVID-19 samples were acute and others convalescent; all came from the United States, Italy and Spain. The cDNA or gDNA used as material had been derived from T cells, B-cell-depleted T cells, or PBMCs.

The CDR3 runs to 15 residues. Germline loops: CDR1 MNHNS, CDR2 SASEGT. J was trimmed by 9 bases and V by 0 bases; bases with no gene match: 5. Data came from immunoSEQ multiplex PCR; TCRdb stores just in-frame clones and leaves some out. The sample consists of approximately 290,000 clones, about 89% of them appearing once. The sequence derives from a man in his thirties or forties with acute or convalescent COVID-19. The sequenced sample consisted of peripheral blood. The J gene is TRBJ1-4, the V gene TRBV6-1; 9 bases agree with TRBD1. The CDR3 reads CASSEATGGLQKLFF. DNA of the CDR3: TGTGCCAGCAGTGAAGCGACAGGGGGGCTCCAAAAACTGTTTTTT.